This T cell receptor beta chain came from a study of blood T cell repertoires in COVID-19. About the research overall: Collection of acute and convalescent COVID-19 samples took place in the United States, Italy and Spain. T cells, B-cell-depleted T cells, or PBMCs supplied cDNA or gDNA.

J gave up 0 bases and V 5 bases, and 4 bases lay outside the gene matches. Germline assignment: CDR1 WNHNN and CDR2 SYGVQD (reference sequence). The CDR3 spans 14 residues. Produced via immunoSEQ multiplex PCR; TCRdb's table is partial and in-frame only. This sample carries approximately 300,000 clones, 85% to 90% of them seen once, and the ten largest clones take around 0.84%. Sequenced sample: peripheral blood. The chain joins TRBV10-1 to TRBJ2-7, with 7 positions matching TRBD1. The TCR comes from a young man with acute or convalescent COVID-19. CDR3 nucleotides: TGCGCCAGCAGTTCGGACAGGAGCTCCTACGAGCAGTACTTC. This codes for CASSSDRSSYEQYF.